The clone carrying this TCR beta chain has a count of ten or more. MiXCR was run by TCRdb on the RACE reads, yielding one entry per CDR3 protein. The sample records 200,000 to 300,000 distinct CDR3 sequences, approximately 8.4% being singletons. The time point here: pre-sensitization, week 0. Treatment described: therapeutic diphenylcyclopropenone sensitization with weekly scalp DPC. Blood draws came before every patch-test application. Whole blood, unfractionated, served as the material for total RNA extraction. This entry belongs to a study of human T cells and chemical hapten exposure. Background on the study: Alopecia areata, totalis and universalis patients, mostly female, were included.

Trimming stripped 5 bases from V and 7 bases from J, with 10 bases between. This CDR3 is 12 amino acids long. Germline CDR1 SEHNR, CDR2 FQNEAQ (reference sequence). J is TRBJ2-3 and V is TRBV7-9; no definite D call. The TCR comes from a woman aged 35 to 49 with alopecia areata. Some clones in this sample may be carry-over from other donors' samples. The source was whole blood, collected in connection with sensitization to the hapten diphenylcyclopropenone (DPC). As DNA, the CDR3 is TGTGCCAGCAGCCTGGACCGAAATACGCAGTATTTT. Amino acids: CASSLDRNTQYF.